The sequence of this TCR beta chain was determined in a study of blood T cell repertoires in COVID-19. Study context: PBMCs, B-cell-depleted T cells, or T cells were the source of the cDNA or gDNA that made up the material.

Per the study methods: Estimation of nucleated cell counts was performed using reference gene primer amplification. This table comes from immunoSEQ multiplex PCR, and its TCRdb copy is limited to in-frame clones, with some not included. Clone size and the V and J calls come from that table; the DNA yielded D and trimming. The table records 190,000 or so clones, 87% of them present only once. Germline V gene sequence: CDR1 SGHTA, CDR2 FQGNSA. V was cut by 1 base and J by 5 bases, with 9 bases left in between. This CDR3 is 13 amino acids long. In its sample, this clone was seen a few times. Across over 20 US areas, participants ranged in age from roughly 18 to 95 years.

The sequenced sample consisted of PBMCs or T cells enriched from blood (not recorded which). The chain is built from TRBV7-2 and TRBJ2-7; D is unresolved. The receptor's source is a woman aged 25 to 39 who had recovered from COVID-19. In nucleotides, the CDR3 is TGTGCCAGCAGCTTAGTGCCCTACGACGAGCAGTACTTC. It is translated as CASSLVPYDEQYF.